This T cell receptor (beta chain) was sequenced during a study of T cells in localized non-small cell lung cancer. As regards this clone: Its antigen remains unknown. In the same sample, other DNA sequences code for this CDR3.

Points from the study as a whole: Longer overall survival associated with higher blood T cell density; shorter survival with higher adjacent-lung clonality. The appearance of a median 57 of the top 100 tumor clones was seen in adjacent lung. Sequencing was restricted to one tumor region; therefore, heterogeneity remains possible. In uninvolved adjacent lung, T cell clonality reached its highest value, exceeding tumor.

Using immunoSEQ multiplex PCR, the repertoire was profiled, and TCRdb retains in-frame clones only, with some absent. The repertoire includes 100,000 to 150,000 clones, roughly nine tenths of them detected once, and 1.5% to 2% sits in the top ten. The sample here was peripheral blood, taken before any cancer treatment. The source is a female donor of 60 years or more with stage I lung adenocarcinoma.

The CDR3 protein is CSVEGQTYEQYF. Written as DNA, the CDR3 is TGCAGCGTTGAAGGCCAGACCTACGAGCAGTACTTC. This sequence joins TRBV29-1 and TRBJ2-7; D gene ambiguous. CDR3 length: 12 residues. Trimming stripped 1 base from V and 2 bases from J, with 6 bases between. Germline values: CDR1 SQVTM, CDR2 ANQGSEA.